The next 5 T cell receptor beta chains were all read from a single sample in a study of blood T cell repertoires in COVID-19. Assay: immunoSEQ multiplex PCR; the TCRdb copy retains only in-frame clones and omits some. The data show about 150,000 clones, around 85% seen once. Sequencing input: peripheral blood. Source of these receptors: a man aged 60 to 69 with COVID-19, enrolled during active disease.

V gene TRBV29-1 combines with J gene TRBJ1-1, with D possibly TRBD1 on 6 matching bases. The length of the CDR3 is 12 residues. CDR1 and CDR2 from the germline V gene are SQVTM and ANQGSEA. V was pared by 6 bases and J by 4 bases, with 12 bases between. The chain's CDR3 is CSVTGFLTEAFF. The CDR3 nucleotides read TGCAGCGTAACAGGGTTTCTCACTGAAGCTTTCTTT.

This clone was observed a few times. This sample includes further DNA sequences coding for the same CDR3. The chain joins TRBV7-9 to TRBJ1-2; D might be TRBD1 (6 bases). CDR3 length equals 14 residues. V gave up 0 bases and J gave up 6 bases, with 11 bases separating them. Looked up from germline, CDR1 is SEHNR and CDR2 is FQNEAQ (reference sequence). CDR3 in DNA: TGTGCCAGCAGCTTAGCGGGGGGGGCCGATGGCTACACCTTC. This sequence encodes CASSLAGGADGYTF. Based on the CDR3 plus reference TRBV7-9 and TRBJ1-2, the full variable domain is DTGVSQNPRHKITKRGQNVTFRCDPISEHNRLYWYRQTLGQGPEFLTYFQNEAQLEKSRLLSDRFSAERPKGSFSTLEIQRTEQGDSAMYLCASSLAGGADGYTFGSGTRLTVV.

This clone has only one observation. This rearrangement joins TRBV18 to TRBJ1-2; perhaps TRBD1 as D (5 bases). The V gene lost 3 bases and the J gene lost 7 bases, with 21 bases spanning the gap. The germline V gene has CDR1 KGHSH and CDR2 LQKENI. The CDR3 has 16 amino acids. This chain's CDR3 is CASSPKNLPPGGGYTF. The CDR3 DNA is TGTGCCAGCTCACCGAAAAATCTACCCCCGGGGGGTGGCTACACCTTC.

The chain employs TRBV18 and TRBJ2-2; D gene ambiguous. The germline CDR1 and CDR2 sequences are KGHSH and LQKENI. This CDR3 comprises 12 residues. The V end lost 3 bases, the J end lost 6 bases, and 5 bases lay between the germline ends. The CDR3 sequence is CASSPLSGELFF. The CDR3 nucleotides read TGTGCCAGCTCACCCCTCTCCGGGGAGCTGTTTTTT.

This chain connects TRBV7-9 to TRBJ1-5; D is uncertain. Trimming shortened V by 1 base and J by 6 bases, and 4 bases separated the two germline ends. The CDR3 spans 12 residues. CDR1 is SEHNR, CDR2 FQNEAQ, per germline (reference sequence). The CDR3: CASSLDIQPQHF. For the CDR3, the DNA is TGTGCCAGCAGCTTAGATATTCAGCCCCAGCATTTT.